This entry describes one TCR beta chain. The data were produced by immunoSEQ multiplex PCR, yet TCRdb's version contains in-frame clones alone and is incomplete. The table shows about 51,000 clones, with roughly 92% occurring only once. This record comes from a study of T cell changes during pregnancy in multiple sclerosis. The germline V and J ends were trimmed by 0 bases and 1 base, with 6 bases remaining between them. Looked up from germline, CDR1 is GTSNPN and CDR2 is SVGIG (reference sequence). The CDR3 sequence is 13 residues long. The sequence derives from a female donor with multiple sclerosis, enrolled in a pregnancy study. The source material was CD4+ T cells from peripheral blood mononuclear cells, sampled in the third trimester of pregnancy. The genes are TRBV30 and TRBJ1-1; D gene uncertain. The CDR3 sequence: CAWSVLGNTEAFF. As DNA, the CDR3 is TGTGCCTGGAGTGTACTCGGGAACACTGAAGCTTTCTTT.